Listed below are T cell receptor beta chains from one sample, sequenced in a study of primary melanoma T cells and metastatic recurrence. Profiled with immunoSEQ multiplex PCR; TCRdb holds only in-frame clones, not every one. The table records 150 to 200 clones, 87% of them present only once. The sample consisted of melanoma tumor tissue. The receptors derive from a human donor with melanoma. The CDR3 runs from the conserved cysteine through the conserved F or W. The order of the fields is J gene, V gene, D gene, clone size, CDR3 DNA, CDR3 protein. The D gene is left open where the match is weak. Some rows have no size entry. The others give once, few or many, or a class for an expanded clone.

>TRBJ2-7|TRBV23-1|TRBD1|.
TGCGCCAGCAGCTCGGGACAGATAATAGGCGAGCAGTACTTC
CASSSGQIIGEQYF
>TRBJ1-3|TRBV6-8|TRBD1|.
TGTGCCAGCAGGCGACAGGGCTACTCTGGAAACACCATATATTTT
CASRRQGYSGNTIYF
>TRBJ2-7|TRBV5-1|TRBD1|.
TGCGCCAGCAGCGAAGGACAGGGGGGAGGATCGGGATACGAGCAGTACTTC
CASSEGQGGGSGYEQYF
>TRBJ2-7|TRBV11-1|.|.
TGTGCCAGCAGCCGCAGGAGCTCGGGTAGGACTACCTCCTACGAGCAGTACTTC
CASSRRSSGRTTSYEQYF
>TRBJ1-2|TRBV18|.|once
TGTGCCAGCTCACCCGACGGGGAGAGGGGCTACACCTTC
CASSPDGERGYTF
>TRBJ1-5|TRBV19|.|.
TGTGCCAGTAGCCCAGAAAACAATAGCAATCAGCCCCAGCATTTT
CASSPENNSNQPQHF
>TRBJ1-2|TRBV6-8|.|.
TGTGCCAGCAGCCAAGGAGGACAGAACTATGGCTACACCTTC
CASSQGGQNYGYTF
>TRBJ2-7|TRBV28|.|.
TGTGCCAGCAGTCCGGGTGGGAACGAGCAGTACTTC
CASSPGGNEQYF
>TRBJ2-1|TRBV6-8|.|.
TGTGCCAGCAGTGACCCGGGGACGAAAAATGAGCAGTTCTTC
CASSDPGTKNEQFF
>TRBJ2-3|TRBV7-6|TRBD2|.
TGTGCCAGCAGCTTAGGACTAGCGGGAGATACGCAGTATTTT
CASSLGLAGDTQYF
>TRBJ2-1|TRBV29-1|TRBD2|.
TGCAGCGGGCAGAGGACTAGCGTCTACAATGAGCAGTTCTTC
CSGQRTSVYNEQFF
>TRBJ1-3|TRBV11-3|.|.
TGTGCCAGCAGCCCCCTTGTCGCCTTAGGAAACACCATATATTTT
CASSPLVALGNTIYF
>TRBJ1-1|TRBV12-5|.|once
TGTGCTAGTGGTTTGATCGGCGGATCGAACACTGAAGCTTTCTTT
CASGLIGGSNTEAFF
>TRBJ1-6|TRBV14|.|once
TGTGCCAGCAGCCTGGTGGAGGGAAATTCACCCCTCCACTTT
CASSLVEGNSPLHF
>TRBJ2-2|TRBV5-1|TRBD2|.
TGCGCCAGCAGCTTGGAGCTAGCGGGAGGCAGCACCGGGGAGCTGTTTTTT
CASSLELAGGSTGELFF
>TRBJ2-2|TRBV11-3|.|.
TGTGCCAGCAGCTTAGAGGTGTCAGGAGCCACCGGGGAGCTGTTTTTT
CASSLEVSGATGELFF
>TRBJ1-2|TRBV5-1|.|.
TGCGCCAGCAGTCTCTCGGCCGCCCAGGCGGGTGGCTACACCTTC
CASSLSAAQAGGYTF
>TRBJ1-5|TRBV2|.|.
TGTGCCAGCAGTGAAAAGTCAACAGGGAGCCAGCCCCAGCATTTT
CASSEKSTGSQPQHF
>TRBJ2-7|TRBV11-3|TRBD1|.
TGTGCCAGCAGCTCGCTACTCCAGGGGGCGTCGTACGAGCAGTACTTC
CASSSLLQGASYEQYF
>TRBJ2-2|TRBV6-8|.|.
TGTGCCAGCGTTCCCGGGGGTTCGAACACCGGGGAGCTGTTTTTT
CASVPGGSNTGELFF
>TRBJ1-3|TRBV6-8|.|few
TGTGCCAGCAGTTACCTGGCTCACTCTGGAAACACCATATATTTT
CASSYLAHSGNTIYF
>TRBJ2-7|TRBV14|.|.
TGTGCCAGCAGCCCAAGATATGCTACGGCCTACGAGCAGTACTTC
CASSPRYATAYEQYF
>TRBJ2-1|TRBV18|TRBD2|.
TGTGCCAGCTCACCACCGGCGGGAGGAGGTTTTGAGCAGTTCTTC
CASSPPAGGGFEQFF
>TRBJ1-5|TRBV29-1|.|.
TGCAGCGTTGGACAGGTGGATCAGCCCCAGCATTTT
CSVGQVDQPQHF
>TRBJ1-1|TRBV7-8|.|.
TGTGCCAGCAGCTTAGAACGTGACACTGAAGCTTTCTTT
CASSLERDTEAFF
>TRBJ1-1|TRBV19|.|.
TGTGCCAGTAGTATTGGACAGCAGAACACTGAAGCTTTCTTT
CASSIGQQNTEAFF
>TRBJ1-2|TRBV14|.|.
TGTGCCAGCAGCCAAGGGTATGGCTACACCTTC
CASSQGYGYTF
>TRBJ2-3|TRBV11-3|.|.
TGTGCCAGCAGCTTAGGATCCGGATACGACACAGATACGCAGTATTTT
CASSLGSGYDTDTQYF
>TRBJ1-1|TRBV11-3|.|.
TGTGCCAGCAGCTTCTCCAGGGAATCCCCTGAAGCTTTCTTT
CASSFSRESPEAFF
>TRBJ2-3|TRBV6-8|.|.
TGTGCCAGCAGTTCCCGAACCGGGCGGGCAGATACGCAGTATTTT
CASSSRTGRADTQYF
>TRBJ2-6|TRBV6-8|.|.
TGTGCCAGCAGTAAGGCGGTGCTACAAAGTCGGGCCAACGTCCTGACTTTC
CASSKAVLQSRANVLTF
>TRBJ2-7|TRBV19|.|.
TGTGCCAGTAGTATTCGGACAGATAGATCCTACGAGCAGTACTTC
CASSIRTDRSYEQYF
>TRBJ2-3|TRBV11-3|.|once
TGTGCCAGCAGCTTTGATCACCGGGGGAGGAGCACAGATACGCAGTATTTT
CASSFDHRGRSTDTQYF
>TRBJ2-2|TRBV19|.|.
TGTGCCAGTAGACTTGATAGGACGCATGACACCGGGGAACTGTTTTTT
CASRLDRTHDTGELFF
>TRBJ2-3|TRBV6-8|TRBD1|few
TGTGCCAGCAGTTATCTGCCGGGACAGGGCACAGATACGCAGTATTTT
CASSYLPGQGTDTQYF
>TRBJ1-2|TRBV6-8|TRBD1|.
TGTGCCAGCAGTTCTCCGAGGGCAGGGGGCGACTATGGCTACACCTTC
CASSSPRAGGDYGYTF
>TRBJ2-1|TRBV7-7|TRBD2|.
TGTGCCAGCAGCCTAACCGGGACTAGCATGAATGAGCAGTTCTTC
CASSLTGTSMNEQFF
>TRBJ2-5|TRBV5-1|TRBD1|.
TGCGCCAGCAGCCAGGGACAGGGGAGGGAGACCCAGTACTTC
CASSQGQGRETQYF
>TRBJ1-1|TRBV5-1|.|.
TGCGCCAGCAGCCCTGCCGGGGGGCGCCGGAGCACTGAAGCTTTCTTT
CASSPAGGRRSTEAFF
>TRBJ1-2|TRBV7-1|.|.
TGTGCCAGTAAGGGGCGACACGGGGACACTGAGGGCTACACCTTC
CASKGRHGDTEGYTF
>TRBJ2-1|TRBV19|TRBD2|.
TGTGCCAGTAGTATAGAGGCGGGAGCGTCCTACAATGAGCAGTTCTTC
CASSIEAGASYNEQFF
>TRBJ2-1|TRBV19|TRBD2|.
TGTGCCAGTAGCCCTCTAGCGGTCTACAATGAGCAGTTCTTC
CASSPLAVYNEQFF
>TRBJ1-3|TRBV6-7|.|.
TGTGCCAGCAGGCCCCCGGACAGCCGGAACACCATATATTTT
CASRPPDSRNTIYF
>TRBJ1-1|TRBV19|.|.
TGTGCCACCGGACAATTGAACACTGAAGCTTTCTTT
CATGQLNTEAFF
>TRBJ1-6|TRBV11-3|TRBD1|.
TGTGCCAGCAGCCCGGGACAGGGGGCCTGGGCACCCCTCCACTTT
CASSPGQGAWAPLHF
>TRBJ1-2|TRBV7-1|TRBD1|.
TGTGCCAGCAGCCCTGGACAGGGGGTCATCGGCTACACCTTC
CASSPGQGVIGYTF
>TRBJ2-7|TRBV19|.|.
TGTGCCAGTAGTATTGAACTATCCCAGTACGAGCAGTACTTC
CASSIELSQYEQYF
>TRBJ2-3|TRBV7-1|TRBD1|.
TGTGCCAGCACCCTGTGGGGACAGGGCACAGATACGCAGTATTTT
CASTLWGQGTDTQYF
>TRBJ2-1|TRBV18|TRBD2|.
TGTGCCAGCTCACCGATACTAGCGGGAGAGGGGGGTGAGCAGTTCTTC
CASSPILAGEGGEQFF
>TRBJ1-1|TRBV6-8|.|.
TGTGCCATCAGCGCGGATGGGGGGTTGAACACTGAAGCTTTCTTT
CAISADGGLNTEAFF